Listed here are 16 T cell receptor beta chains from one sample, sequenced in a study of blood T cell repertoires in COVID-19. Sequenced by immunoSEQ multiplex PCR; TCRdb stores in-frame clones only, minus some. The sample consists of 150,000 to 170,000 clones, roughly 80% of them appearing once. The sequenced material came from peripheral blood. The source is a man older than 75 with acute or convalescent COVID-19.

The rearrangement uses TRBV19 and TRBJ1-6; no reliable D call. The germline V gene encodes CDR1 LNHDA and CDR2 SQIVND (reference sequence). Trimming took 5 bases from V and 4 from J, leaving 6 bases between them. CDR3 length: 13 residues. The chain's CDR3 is CASSRDYNSPLHF. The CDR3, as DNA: TGTGCCAGTAGTCGCGATTATAATTCACCCCTCCACTTT.

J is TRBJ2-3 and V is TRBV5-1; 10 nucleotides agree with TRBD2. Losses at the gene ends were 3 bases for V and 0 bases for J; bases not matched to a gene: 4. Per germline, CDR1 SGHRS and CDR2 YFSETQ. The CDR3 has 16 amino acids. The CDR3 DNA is TGCGCCAGCAGCTCCGGGACTAGCGCCAGCACAGATACGCAGTATTTT. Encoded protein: CASSSGTSASTDTQYF.

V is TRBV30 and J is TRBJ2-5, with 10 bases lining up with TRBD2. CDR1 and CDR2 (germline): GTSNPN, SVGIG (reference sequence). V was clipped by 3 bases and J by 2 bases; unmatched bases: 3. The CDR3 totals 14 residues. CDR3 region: CAWRVAGGQETQYF. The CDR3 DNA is TGTGCCTGGAGAGTAGCGGGGGGACAAGAGACCCAGTACTTC. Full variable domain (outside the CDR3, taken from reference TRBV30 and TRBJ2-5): SQTIHQWPATLVQPVGSPLSLECTVEGTSNPNLYWYRQAAGRGLQLLFYSVGIGQISSEVPQNLSASRPQDRQFILSSKKLLLSDSGFYLCAWRVAGGQETQYFGPGTRLLVL.

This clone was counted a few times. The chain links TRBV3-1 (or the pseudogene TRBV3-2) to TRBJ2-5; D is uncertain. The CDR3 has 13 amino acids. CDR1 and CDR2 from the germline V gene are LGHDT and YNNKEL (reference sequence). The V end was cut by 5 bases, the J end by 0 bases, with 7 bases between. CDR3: CASSSDYQETQYF. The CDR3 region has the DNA TGTGCCAGCAGCTCCGACTACCAAGAGACCCAGTACTTC.

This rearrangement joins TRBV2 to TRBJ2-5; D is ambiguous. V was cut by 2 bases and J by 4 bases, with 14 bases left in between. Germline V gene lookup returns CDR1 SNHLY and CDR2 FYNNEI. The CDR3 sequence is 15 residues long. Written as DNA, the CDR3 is TGTGCCAGCAGTGAATTAGCCAGCCTGGTAGAGACCCAGTACTTC. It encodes CASSELASLVETQYF.

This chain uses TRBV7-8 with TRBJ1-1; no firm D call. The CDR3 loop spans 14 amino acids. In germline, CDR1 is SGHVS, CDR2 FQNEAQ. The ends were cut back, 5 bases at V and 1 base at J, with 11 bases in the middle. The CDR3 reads CASSPFVGNTEAFF. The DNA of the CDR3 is TGTGCCAGCAGCCCCTTCGTCGGGAACACTGAAGCTTTCTTT.

CDR3: CASSARQGRNTGELFF. CDR3 nucleotides: TGTGCCAGCAGCGCGCGACAGGGACGGAACACCGGGGAGCTGTTTTTT. The chain recombines TRBV9 with TRBJ2-2; 7 bases align to TRBD1. The CDR3 contains 16 residues. V was clipped by 3 bases and J by 1 base; unmatched bases: 6. Germline CDR1 and CDR2: SGDLS and YYNGEE.

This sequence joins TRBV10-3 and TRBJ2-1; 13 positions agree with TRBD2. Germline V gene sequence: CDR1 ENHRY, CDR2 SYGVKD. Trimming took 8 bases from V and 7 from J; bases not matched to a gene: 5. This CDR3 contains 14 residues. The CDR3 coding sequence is TGTGCCATCGGGGGACTAGCGGGGAGAAATGAGCAGTTCTTC. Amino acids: CAIGGLAGRNEQFF.

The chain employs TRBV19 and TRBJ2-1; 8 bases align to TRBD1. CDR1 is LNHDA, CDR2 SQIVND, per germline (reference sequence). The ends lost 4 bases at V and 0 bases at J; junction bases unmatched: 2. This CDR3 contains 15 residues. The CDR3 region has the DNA TGTGCCAGTAGTACCCAGGGGGCCTCCTACAATGAGCAGTTCTTC. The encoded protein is CASSTQGASYNEQFF.

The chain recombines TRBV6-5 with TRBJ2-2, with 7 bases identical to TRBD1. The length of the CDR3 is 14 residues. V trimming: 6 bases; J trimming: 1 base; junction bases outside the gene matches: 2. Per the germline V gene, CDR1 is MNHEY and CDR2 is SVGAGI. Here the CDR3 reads CASRRQGNTGELFF. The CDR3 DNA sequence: TGTGCCAGCAGAAGACAGGGGAACACCGGGGAGCTGTTTTTT.

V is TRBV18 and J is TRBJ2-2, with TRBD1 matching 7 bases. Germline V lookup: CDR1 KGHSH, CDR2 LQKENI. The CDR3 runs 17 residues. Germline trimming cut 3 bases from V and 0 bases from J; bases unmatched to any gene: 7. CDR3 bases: TGTGCCAGCTCACCGGATCGGACAGGACCGAACACCGGGGAGCTGTTTTTT. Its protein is CASSPDRTGPNTGELFF.

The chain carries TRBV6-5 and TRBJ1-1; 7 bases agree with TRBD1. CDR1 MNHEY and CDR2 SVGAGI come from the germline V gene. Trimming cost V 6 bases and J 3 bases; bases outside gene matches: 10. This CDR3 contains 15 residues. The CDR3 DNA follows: TGTGCCAGCAGCAAAGAGACAGGGTTGTACACTGAAGCTTTCTTT. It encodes CASSKETGLYTEAFF.

Here the CDR3 reads CASSLGTDQETQYF. The CDR3 DNA reads as TGTGCCAGCAGCCTGGGGACAGACCAAGAGACCCAGTACTTC. The chain is built from TRBV6-2 or TRBV6-3 and TRBJ2-5; 7 positions agree with TRBD1. The CDR3 is 14 residues long. CDR1 is MNHEY and CDR2 is SVGEGT in the germline V gene. V lost 6 bases to trimming and J lost 0 bases; unmatched junction nucleotides: 4.

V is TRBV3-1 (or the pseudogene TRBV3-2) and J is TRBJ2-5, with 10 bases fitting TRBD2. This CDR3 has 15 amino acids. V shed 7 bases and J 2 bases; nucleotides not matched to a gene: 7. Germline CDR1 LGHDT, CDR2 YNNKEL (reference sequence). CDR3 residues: CASTWSSGGQETQYF. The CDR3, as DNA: TGTGCCAGCACCTGGAGTAGCGGGGGGCAAGAGACCCAGTACTTC.

The CDR3 nucleotides are TGTGCCAGCTCAGAGGGACAGGCTAACTATGGCTACACCTTC. Translation gives CASSEGQANYGYTF. The chain employs TRBV18 and TRBJ1-2, with 8 bases fitting TRBD1. The CDR3 has 14 residues. Unmatched junction bases numbered 2, after V lost 5 bases and J lost 0 bases. Germline assignment: CDR1 KGHSH and CDR2 LQKENI.

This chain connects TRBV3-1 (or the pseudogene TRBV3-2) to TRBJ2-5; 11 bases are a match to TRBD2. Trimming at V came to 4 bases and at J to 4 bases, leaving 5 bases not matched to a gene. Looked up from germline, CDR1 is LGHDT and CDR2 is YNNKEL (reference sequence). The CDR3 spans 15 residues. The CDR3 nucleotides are TGTGCCAGCAGCCGGCTAGCGGGGGGCACAGAGACCCAGTACTTC. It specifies CASSRLAGGTETQYF.